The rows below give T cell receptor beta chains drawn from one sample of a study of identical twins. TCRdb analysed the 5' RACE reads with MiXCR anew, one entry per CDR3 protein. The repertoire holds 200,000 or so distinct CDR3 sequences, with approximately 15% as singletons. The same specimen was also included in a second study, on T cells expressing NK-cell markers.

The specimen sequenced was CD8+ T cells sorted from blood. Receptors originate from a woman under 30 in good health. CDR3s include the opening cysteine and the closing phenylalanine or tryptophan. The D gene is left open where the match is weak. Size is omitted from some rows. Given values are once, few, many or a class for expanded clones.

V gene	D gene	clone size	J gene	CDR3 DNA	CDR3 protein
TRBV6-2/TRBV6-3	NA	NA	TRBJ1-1	TGTGCCAGCACCCTACCACTTACGGGCACTGAAGCTTTCTTT	CASTLPLTGTEAFF
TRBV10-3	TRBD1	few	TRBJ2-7	TGTGCCATCAGGGCCGGGACAGGGGACTCCTACGAGCAGTACTTC	CAIRAGTGDSYEQYF
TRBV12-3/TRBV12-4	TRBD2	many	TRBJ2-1	TGTGCCAGCACTCACAGCGGGAGCCCATACAATGAGCAGTTCTTC	CASTHSGSPYNEQFF
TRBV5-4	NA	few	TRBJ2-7	TGTGCCAGCAGCTTGGTTACAGGGCGAGTGGACGAGCAGTACTTC	CASSLVTGRVDEQYF
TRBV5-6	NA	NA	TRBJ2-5	TGTGCCAGCAGCTCCGGGTGGGGCTTAGAGACCCAGTACTTC	CASSSGWGLETQYF
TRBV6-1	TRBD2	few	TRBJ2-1	TGTGCCAGCAGCCGACTAGCGGGAGACCGCTACAATGAGCAGTTCTTC	CASSRLAGDRYNEQFF
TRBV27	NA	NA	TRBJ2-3	TGTGCCAGCAGTTTCTTGCTTGGGGTGGGCGCAGATACGCAGTATTTT	CASSFLLGVGADTQYF
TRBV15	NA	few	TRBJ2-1	TGTGCCACCAGCGGAGACAGGAGTTCCTACAATGAGCAGTTCTTC	CATSGDRSSYNEQFF
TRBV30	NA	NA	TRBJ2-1	TGTGCCTGGTTAGCGTACAATGAGCAGTTCTTC	CAWLAYNEQFF
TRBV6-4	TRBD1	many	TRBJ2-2	TGTGCCAGCAGTCAGGGGGCGCTAGCCGGGGAGCTGTTTTTT	CASSQGALAGELFF
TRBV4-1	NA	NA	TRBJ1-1	TGCGCCAGCAGCCAAGACCTTAGGAACACTGAAGCTTTCTTT	CASSQDLRNTEAFF
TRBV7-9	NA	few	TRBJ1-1	TGTGCCAGCAGCTGGCAGACTGAGAACACTGAAGCTTTCTTT	CASSWQTENTEAFF
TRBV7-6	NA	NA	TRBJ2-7	TGTGCCAGCAGCCTCGGAGGGACCAAGGCCTACGAGCAGTACTTC	CASSLGGTKAYEQYF
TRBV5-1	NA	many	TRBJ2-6	TGCGCCAGCAGCTTGAGCAACGTCCTGACTTTC	CASSLSNVLTF
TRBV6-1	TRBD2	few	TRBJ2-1	TGTGCCAGCAGTGATTCTAGCGGGGGCCCTAATGAGCAGTTCTTC	CASSDSSGGPNEQFF
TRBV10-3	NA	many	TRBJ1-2	TGTGCCATCAGTGACCTGGGGTACGGGCAAAACTATGGCTACACCTTC	CAISDLGYGQNYGYTF